This is a list of T cell receptor beta chains from one sample in a study of CD8+ T cells in alopecia areata. Sequenced by immunoSEQ multiplex PCR; TCRdb stores in-frame clones only, minus some. The sample records 200,000 to 250,000 clones, more than 45% being singletons. The source was CD4+ T cells sorted from blood, collected at week 4, from a patient treated with tofacitinib. Source of these receptors: a human donor with alopecia areata. The CDR3 runs from the conserved cysteine through the conserved F or W. Each record gives: J gene, clone size, V gene, D gene, CDR3 DNA, CDR3 protein. A D gene is named only where the DNA matches it firmly. Size values are once, few and many counts, or a class for expanded clones, and some rows have none.

j_call: TRBJ1-2; clone_size: .; v_call: TRBV15; d_call: .; cdr3_nt: TGTGCCACCAGCAGAGATTTGAGCGGCTATGGCTACACCTTC; cdr3_aa: CATSRDLSGYGYTF
j_call: TRBJ2-5; clone_size: .; v_call: TRBV18; d_call: .; cdr3_nt: TGTGCCAGCTCACCACCGGGGGAAGAGACCCAGTACTTC; cdr3_aa: CASSPPGEETQYF
j_call: TRBJ1-5; clone_size: few; v_call: TRBV29-1; d_call: .; cdr3_nt: TGCAGCGTTGGACAGATTAATCAGCCCCAGCATTTT; cdr3_aa: CSVGQINQPQHF
j_call: TRBJ2-7; clone_size: .; v_call: TRBV27; d_call: .; cdr3_nt: TGTGCCAGCAGGAAGACCGTATCTCCTAGAGACGAGCAGTACTTC; cdr3_aa: CASRKTVSPRDEQYF
j_call: TRBJ1-4; clone_size: few; v_call: TRBV4-3; d_call: .; cdr3_nt: TGCGCCAGCAGCCAAGATATGAAGGGTGGCAATGAAAAACTGTTTTTT; cdr3_aa: CASSQDMKGGNEKLFF
j_call: TRBJ2-7; clone_size: .; v_call: TRBV9; d_call: .; cdr3_nt: TGTGCCAGCAGCGTAGGGACAGCCAAGCCCTACGAGCAGTACTTC; cdr3_aa: CASSVGTAKPYEQYF
j_call: TRBJ2-5; clone_size: .; v_call: TRBV11-2; d_call: .; cdr3_nt: TGTGCCAGCAGCTTAGTAGTAGCCAGCATGTCAGAGACCCAGTACTTC; cdr3_aa: CASSLVVASMSETQYF
j_call: TRBJ2-5; clone_size: once; v_call: TRBV18; d_call: .; cdr3_nt: TGTGCCAGCTCACCACTTCCGGTTGGAGAGACCCAGTACTTC; cdr3_aa: CASSPLPVGETQYF
j_call: TRBJ2-3; clone_size: many; v_call: TRBV7-9; d_call: .; cdr3_nt: TGTGCCAGCAGCAACGCGGGCTTCAAGTATTTT; cdr3_aa: CASSNAGFKYF
j_call: TRBJ2-3; clone_size: .; v_call: TRBV9; d_call: TRBD2; cdr3_nt: TGTGCCAGCAGCGTATACGGTAGCGGGGGGCTAACTAGCACAGATACGCAGTATTTT; cdr3_aa: CASSVYGSGGLTSTDTQYF
j_call: TRBJ2-1; clone_size: few; v_call: TRBV29-1; d_call: .; cdr3_nt: TGCAGCGTTCGACCGCGGAGCTCCTACAATGAGCAGTTCTTC; cdr3_aa: CSVRPRSSYNEQFF
j_call: TRBJ1-5; clone_size: once; v_call: TRBV6-7; d_call: .; cdr3_nt: TGTGCCAGCAGGGAAAGGAGTCGCAATCAGCCCCAGCATTTT; cdr3_aa: CASRERSRNQPQHF
j_call: TRBJ2-5; clone_size: .; v_call: TRBV27; d_call: .; cdr3_nt: TGTGCCAGCAGTCCCACTACGGTCGGGACCCAGTACTTC; cdr3_aa: CASSPTTVGTQYF
j_call: TRBJ1-6; clone_size: .; v_call: TRBV7-3; d_call: TRBD1; cdr3_nt: TGTGCCAGCGGACAGGGGAAGAATTCACCCCTCCACTTT; cdr3_aa: CASGQGKNSPLHF
j_call: TRBJ1-4; clone_size: few; v_call: TRBV7-2; d_call: .; cdr3_nt: TGTGCCAGCAGCTTCCCAGGGCCTAATGAAAAACTGTTTTTT; cdr3_aa: CASSFPGPNEKLFF
j_call: TRBJ2-3; clone_size: few; v_call: TRBV7-3; d_call: .; cdr3_nt: TGTGCCAGCAGCTCCACCCCCCGGGACGCGAGCACAGATACGCAGTATTTT; cdr3_aa: CASSSTPRDASTDTQYF
j_call: TRBJ2-4; clone_size: .; v_call: TRBV6-5; d_call: .; cdr3_nt: TGTGCCAGCACCGAAACAGGCCCCCGAAACATTCAGTACTTC; cdr3_aa: CASTETGPRNIQYF
j_call: TRBJ1-2; clone_size: .; v_call: TRBV6-1; d_call: TRBD1; cdr3_nt: TGTGCCAGCAGTGGAACCGGACAGGGCGGCTACACCTTC; cdr3_aa: CASSGTGQGGYTF
j_call: TRBJ2-1; clone_size: .; v_call: TRBV29-1; d_call: TRBD1; cdr3_nt: TGCAGCGTTGAAATTCGGGACAGGGTCTACAATGAGCAGTTCTTC; cdr3_aa: CSVEIRDRVYNEQFF
j_call: TRBJ2-3; clone_size: .; v_call: TRBV27; d_call: .; cdr3_nt: TGTGCCAGCAGTTTACTAGGAACCGATACGCAGTATTTT; cdr3_aa: CASSLLGTDTQYF
j_call: TRBJ2-3; clone_size: few; v_call: TRBV29-1; d_call: TRBD1; cdr3_nt: TGCAGCGCAACCGGGACAGGGATGGATACGCAGTATTTT; cdr3_aa: CSATGTGMDTQYF
j_call: TRBJ2-1; clone_size: .; v_call: TRBV4-2; d_call: .; cdr3_nt: TGTGCCAGCAGCCAAGAAACAGGAAGGTTCTTC; cdr3_aa: CASSQETGRFF
j_call: TRBJ2-5; clone_size: .; v_call: TRBV20-1; d_call: .; cdr3_nt: TGCAGTGCTTATAAAGAGACCCAGTACTTC; cdr3_aa: CSAYKETQYF
j_call: TRBJ2-6; clone_size: .; v_call: TRBV30; d_call: .; cdr3_nt: TGTGCCTGGAGTGTCAGGCTCCCTCTCTCCAACGTCCTGACTTTC; cdr3_aa: CAWSVRLPLSNVLTF
j_call: TRBJ1-2; clone_size: once; v_call: TRBV30; d_call: TRBD1; cdr3_nt: TGTGCCTGGAGCTTCGGGACAGGGTCTGGCTACACCTTC; cdr3_aa: CAWSFGTGSGYTF
j_call: TRBJ1-2; clone_size: .; v_call: TRBV4-1; d_call: .; cdr3_nt: TGCGCCAGCAGCCAACCCCGGGACACGGGGACTTATGGCTACACCTTC; cdr3_aa: CASSQPRDTGTYGYTF
j_call: TRBJ2-5; clone_size: .; v_call: TRBV7-8; d_call: TRBD1; cdr3_nt: TGTGCCAGCAGCCCGGGGACAGGGAATACGTACTTC; cdr3_aa: CASSPGTGNTYF
j_call: TRBJ1-3; clone_size: .; v_call: TRBV5-1; d_call: .; cdr3_nt: TGCGCCAGCAGTCAAACAGGTATCTCTGGAAACACCATATATTTT; cdr3_aa: CASSQTGISGNTIYF
j_call: TRBJ1-4; clone_size: .; v_call: TRBV2; d_call: .; cdr3_nt: TGTGCCAGCACATGGGGTAATGAAAAACTGTTTTTT; cdr3_aa: CASTWGNEKLFF
j_call: TRBJ1-5; clone_size: .; v_call: TRBV25-1; d_call: TRBD1; cdr3_nt: TGTGCCAGCAGTGAATCGCCGGGACAGGGGAGCAATCAGCCCCAGCATTTT; cdr3_aa: CASSESPGQGSNQPQHF
j_call: TRBJ1-4; clone_size: .; v_call: TRBV29-1; d_call: .; cdr3_nt: TGCAGCGTCGGGGGCCGGGATGAAAAACTGTTTTTT; cdr3_aa: CSVGGRDEKLFF
j_call: TRBJ2-1; clone_size: once; v_call: TRBV2; d_call: TRBD2; cdr3_nt: TGTGCCAGCAGTGAGCTAGCGGGGGCATACAATGAGCAGTTCTTC; cdr3_aa: CASSELAGAYNEQFF